This T cell receptor beta chain came from a study of cytomegalovirus exposure and HLA in healthy donors. Study-wide findings and caveats: Most TCR beta V segments were productive about 87% or about 30% of the time in an earlier analysis. An Asian-associated ancestry cluster reportedly showed fewer N-insertions than the approximately 690-donor mean in a later analysis.

The study ran its PCR with 60 Vbeta and 13 Jbeta primers. Sequencing was performed with immunoSEQ multiplex PCR; in TCRdb, only in-frame clones are kept and a portion is missing. The sample contains approximately 120,000 clones, 76% of which appear only once. This CDR3 is built from 13 residues. CDR1 SGHNT and CDR2 YYREEE come from the germline V gene (reference sequence). Trimming pared 0 bases from V and 11 bases from J, leaving 12 bases between. A word on this clone: What it binds is unknown.

The sample comprised PBMCs. The source is a man between 50 and 59 years old in good health and CMV-seronegative. This chain links TRBV5-4 with TRBJ1-5, with TRBD1 as a possible D gene (6 bases). The CDR3 sequence: CASSLEQGTSQHF. Here the CDR3 DNA reads TGTGCCAGCAGCTTGGAACAGGGAACGTCCCAGCATTTT.